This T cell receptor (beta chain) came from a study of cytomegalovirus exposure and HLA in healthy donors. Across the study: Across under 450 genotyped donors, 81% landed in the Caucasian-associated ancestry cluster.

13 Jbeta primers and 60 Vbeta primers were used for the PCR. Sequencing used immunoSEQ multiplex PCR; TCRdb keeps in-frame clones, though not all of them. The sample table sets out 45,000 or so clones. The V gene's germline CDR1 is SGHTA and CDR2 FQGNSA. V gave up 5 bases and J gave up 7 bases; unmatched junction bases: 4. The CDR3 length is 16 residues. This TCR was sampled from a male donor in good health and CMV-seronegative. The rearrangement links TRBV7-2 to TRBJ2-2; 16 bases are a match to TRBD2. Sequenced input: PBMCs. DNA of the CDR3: TGTGCCAGCAGCCCGGGACTAGCGGGAGGGGTCGGGGAGCTGTTTTTT. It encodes CASSPGLAGGVGELFF.